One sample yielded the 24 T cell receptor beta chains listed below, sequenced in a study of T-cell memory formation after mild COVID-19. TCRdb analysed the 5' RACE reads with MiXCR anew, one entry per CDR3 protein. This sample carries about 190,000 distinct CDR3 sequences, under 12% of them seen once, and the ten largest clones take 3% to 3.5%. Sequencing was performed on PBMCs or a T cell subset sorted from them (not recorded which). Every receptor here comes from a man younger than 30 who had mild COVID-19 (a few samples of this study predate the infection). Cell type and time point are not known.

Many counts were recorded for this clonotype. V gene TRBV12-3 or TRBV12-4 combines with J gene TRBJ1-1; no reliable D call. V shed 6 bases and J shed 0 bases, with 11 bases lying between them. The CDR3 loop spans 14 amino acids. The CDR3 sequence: CASSFRNLNTEAFF. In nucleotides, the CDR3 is TGTGCCAGCAGCTTTCGCAATCTGAACACTGAAGCTTTCTTT.

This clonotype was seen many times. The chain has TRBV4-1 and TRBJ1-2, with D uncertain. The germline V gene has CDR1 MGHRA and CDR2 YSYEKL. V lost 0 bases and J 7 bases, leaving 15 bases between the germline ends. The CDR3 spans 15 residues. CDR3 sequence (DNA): TGCGCCAGCAGCCAAGACGCCCCCGACACTCGTGGCTACACCTTC. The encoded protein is CASSQDAPDTRGYTF.

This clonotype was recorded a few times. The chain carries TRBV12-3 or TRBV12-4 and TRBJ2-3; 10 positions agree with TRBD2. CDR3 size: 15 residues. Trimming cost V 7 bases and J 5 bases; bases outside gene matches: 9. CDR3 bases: TGTGCCAGCAACCTAGTAGCGGGGGGCGGAGATACGCAGTATTTT. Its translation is CASNLVAGGGDTQYF.

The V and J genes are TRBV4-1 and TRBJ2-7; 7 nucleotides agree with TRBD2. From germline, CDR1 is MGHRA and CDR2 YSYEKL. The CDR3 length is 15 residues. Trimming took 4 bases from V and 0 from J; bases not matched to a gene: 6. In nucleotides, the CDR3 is TGCGCCAGCAGCCCGGGGGGTCCAAGCTCCTACGAGCAGTACTTC. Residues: CASSPGGPSSYEQYF.

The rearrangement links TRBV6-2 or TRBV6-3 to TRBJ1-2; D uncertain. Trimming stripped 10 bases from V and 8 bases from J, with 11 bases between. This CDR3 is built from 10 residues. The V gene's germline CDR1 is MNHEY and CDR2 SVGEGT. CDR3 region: CATRSGGYTF. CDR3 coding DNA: TGTGCCACCCGATCGGGGGGCTACACCTTC.

The CDR3 bases are TGTGCCAGCATCAAGGATGGTAGGAGGACCCAGTACTTC. Protein: CASIKDGRRTQYF. The V gene is TRBV6-2 or TRBV6-3, the J gene TRBJ2-5; D unclear. Germline CDR1 and CDR2: MNHEY and SVGEGT. CDR3 length: 13 amino acids. Trimming removed 7 bases at V and 7 bases at J, with 16 bases between.

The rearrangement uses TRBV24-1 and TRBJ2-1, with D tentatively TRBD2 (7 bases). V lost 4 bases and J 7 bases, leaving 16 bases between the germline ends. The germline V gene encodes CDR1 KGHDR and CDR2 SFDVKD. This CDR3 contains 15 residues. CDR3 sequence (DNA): TGTGCCACCAGTGAACTGGGGGGGGCCGAGAATGAGCAGTTCTTC. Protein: CATSELGGAENEQFF.

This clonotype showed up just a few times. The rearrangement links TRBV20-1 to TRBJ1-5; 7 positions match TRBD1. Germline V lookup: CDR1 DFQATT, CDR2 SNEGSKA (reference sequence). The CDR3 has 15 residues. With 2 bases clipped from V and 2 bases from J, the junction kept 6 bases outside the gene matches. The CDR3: CSARRTGEGNQPQHF. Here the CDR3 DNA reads TGCAGTGCTAGACGAACAGGGGAGGGCAATCAGCCCCAGCATTTT.

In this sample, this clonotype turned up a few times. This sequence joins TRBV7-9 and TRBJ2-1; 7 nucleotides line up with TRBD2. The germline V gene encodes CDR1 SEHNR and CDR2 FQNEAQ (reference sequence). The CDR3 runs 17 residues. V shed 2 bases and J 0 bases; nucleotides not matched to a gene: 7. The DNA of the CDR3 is TGTGCCAGCAGCTTATTCGGAGCGGGGAGCTCCTACAATGAGCAGTTCTTC. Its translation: CASSLFGAGSSYNEQFF.

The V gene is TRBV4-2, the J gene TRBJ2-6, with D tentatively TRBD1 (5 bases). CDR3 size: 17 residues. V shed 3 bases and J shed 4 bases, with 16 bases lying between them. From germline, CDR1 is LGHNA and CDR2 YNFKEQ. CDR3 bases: TGTGCCAGCAGCCAGAGACAGCAATCCTGGGGGGCCAACGTCCTGACTTTC. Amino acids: CASSQRQQSWGANVLTF.

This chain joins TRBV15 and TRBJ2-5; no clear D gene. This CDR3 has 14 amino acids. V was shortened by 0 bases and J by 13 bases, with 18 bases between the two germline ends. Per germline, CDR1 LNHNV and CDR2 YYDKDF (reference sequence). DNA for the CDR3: TGTGCCACCAGCAGAGATTTAGTGAGAACTGCCACGTACTTC. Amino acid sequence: CATSRDLVRTATYF.

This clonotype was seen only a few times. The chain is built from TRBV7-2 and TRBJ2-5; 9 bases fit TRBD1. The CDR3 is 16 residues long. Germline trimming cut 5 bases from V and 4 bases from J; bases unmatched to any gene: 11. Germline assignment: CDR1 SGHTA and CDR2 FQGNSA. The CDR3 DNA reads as TGTGCCAGCAGCGCGCCCGGGACAGGGCGTGGAGAGACCCAGTACTTC. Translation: CASSAPGTGRGETQYF.

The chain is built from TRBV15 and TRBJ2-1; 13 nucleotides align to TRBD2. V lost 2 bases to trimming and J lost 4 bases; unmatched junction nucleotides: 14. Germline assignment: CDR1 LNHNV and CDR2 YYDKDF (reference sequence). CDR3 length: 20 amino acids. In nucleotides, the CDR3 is TGTGCCACCAGCAGACCCTCGACTAGCGGGGGGCCGGCAATTTACAATGAGCAGTTCTTC. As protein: CATSRPSTSGGPAIYNEQFF.

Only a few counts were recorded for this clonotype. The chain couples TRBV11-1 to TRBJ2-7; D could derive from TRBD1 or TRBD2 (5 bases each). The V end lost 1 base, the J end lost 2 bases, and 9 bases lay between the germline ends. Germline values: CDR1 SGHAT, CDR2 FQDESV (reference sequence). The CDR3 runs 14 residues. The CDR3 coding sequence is TGTGCCAGCAGCTTAGACTGGGACGCCTACGAGCAGTACGTC. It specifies CASSLDWDAYEQYV.

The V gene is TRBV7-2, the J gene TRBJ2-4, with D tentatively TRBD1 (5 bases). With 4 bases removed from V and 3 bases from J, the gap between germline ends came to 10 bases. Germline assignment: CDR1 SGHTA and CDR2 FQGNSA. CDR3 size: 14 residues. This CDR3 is CASSSGSGKNIQYF. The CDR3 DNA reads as TGTGCCAGCAGCTCAGGGTCAGGCAAAAACATTCAGTACTTC.

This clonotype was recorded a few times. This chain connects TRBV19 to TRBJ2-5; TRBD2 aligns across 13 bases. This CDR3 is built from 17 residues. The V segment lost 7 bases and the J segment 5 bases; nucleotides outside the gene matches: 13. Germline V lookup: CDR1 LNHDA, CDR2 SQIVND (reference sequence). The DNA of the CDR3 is TGTGCCAGTACCCCGGGACTAGCGGGGTTTTCCACGGAGACCCAGTACTTC. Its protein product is CASTPGLAGFSTETQYF.

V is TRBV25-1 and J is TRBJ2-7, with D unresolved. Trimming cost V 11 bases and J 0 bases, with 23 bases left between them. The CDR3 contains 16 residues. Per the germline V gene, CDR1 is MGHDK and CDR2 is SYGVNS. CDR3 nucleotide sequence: TGTGCCTCCCCGGTAGGAAACGGTCGCTTCTCCTACGAGCAGTACTTC. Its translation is CASPVGNGRFSYEQYF.

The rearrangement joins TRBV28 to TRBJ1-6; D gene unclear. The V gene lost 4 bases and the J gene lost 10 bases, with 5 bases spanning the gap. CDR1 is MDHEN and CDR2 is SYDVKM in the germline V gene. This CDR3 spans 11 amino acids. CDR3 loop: CASSYRSPLHF. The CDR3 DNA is TGTGCCAGCAGTTATCGGTCACCCCTCCACTTT.

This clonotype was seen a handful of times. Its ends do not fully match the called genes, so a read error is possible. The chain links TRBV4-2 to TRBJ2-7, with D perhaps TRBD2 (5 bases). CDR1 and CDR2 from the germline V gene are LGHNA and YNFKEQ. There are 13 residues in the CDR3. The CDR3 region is CASSQDLRAGRVF. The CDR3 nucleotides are TGTGCCAGCAGCCAAGACCTGCGCGCGGGCAGAGTCTTC.

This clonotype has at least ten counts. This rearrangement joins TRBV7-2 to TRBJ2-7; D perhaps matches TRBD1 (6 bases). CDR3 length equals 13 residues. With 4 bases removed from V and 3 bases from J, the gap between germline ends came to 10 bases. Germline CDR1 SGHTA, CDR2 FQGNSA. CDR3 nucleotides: TGTGCCAGCAGCTGGCAGGGGAACTACGAGCAGTACGTC. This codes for CASSWQGNYEQYV.

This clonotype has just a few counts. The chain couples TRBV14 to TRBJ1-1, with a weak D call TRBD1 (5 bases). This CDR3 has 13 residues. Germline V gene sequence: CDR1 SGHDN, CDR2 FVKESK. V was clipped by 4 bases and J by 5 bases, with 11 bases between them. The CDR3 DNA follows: TGTGCCAGCAGCCCGAGGGGAAGAACTGAAGCTTTCTTT. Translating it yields CASSPRGRTEAFF.

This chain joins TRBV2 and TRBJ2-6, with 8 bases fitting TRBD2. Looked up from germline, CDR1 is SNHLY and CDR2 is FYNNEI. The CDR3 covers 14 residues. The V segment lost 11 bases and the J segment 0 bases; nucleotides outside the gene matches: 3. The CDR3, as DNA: TGTGCCGACGGGGGGGACTCTGGGGCCAACGTCCTGACTTTC. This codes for CADGGDSGANVLTF.

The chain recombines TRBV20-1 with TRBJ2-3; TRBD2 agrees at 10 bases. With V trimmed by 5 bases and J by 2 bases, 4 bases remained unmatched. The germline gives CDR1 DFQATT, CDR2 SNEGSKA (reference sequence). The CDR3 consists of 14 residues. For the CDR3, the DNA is TGCAGTGCTTTAAGCGGGGGGGCCACAGATACGCAGTATTTT. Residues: CSALSGGATDTQYF.

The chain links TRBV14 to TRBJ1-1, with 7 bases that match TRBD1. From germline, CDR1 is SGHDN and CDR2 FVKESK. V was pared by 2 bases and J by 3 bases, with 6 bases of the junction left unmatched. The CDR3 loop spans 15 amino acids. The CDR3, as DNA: TGTGCCAGCAGCCAATCACCCACAGGGGACACTGAAGCTTTCTTT. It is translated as CASSQSPTGDTEAFF.